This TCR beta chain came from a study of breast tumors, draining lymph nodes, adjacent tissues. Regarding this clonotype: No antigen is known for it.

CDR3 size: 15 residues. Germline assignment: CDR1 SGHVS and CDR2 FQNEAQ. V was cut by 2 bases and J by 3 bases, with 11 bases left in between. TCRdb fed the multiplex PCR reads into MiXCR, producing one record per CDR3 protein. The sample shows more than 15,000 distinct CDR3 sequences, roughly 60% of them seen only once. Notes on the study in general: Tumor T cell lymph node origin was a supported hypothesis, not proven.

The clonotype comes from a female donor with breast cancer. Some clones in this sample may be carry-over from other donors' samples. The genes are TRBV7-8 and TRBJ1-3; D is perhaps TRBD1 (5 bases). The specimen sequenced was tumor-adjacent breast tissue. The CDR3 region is CASSLNGGGGNTIYF. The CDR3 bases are TGTGCCAGCAGCTTAAATGGGGGTGGTGGAAACACCATATATTTT.